This passage covers 27 T cell receptor beta chains from one sample sequenced in a study of T-cell memory formation after mild COVID-19. TCRdb processed the 5' RACE reads anew with MiXCR; each CDR3 protein has one entry. The data contain approximately 260,000 distinct CDR3 sequences, 16% of them singletons. The source material was PBMCs or a T cell subset sorted from them (not recorded which). Source of these receptors: a man between 18 and 29 years old who had mild COVID-19 (a few samples of this study predate the infection). Cell type and time point are not known.

CDR3 nucleotide sequence: TGCAGTGCTAGAGCGACAGGGATTGAAGCTTTCTTT. Its protein product is CSARATGIEAFF. The chain carries TRBV20-1 and TRBJ1-1, with TRBD1 matching 7 bases. V lost 1 base and J lost 7; bases outside the gene matches: 3. The CDR3 has 12 amino acids. The germline V gene has CDR1 DFQATT and CDR2 SNEGSKA (reference sequence).

Ten or more counts support this clonotype. The chain joins TRBV9 to TRBJ2-5; TRBD2 matches at 8 bases. The germline gives CDR1 SGDLS, CDR2 YYNGEE. CDR3 length: 17 residues. J lost 5 bases, V lost 4 bases, and 16 bases had no gene match. The chain's CDR3 is CASSPRSSSGGAETQYF. As DNA, the CDR3 is TGTGCCAGCAGCCCCCGCTCCTCCAGCGGGGGCGCCGAGACCCAGTACTTC.

The chain carries TRBV7-2 and TRBJ2-7; no definite D call. Germline V CDR1 and CDR2: SGHTA, FQGNSA. The CDR3 totals 14 residues. Trimming removed 1 base from V and 1 base from J, with 8 bases in between. The CDR3 DNA sequence: TGTGCCAGCAGCTTAGGGGCAGGATCCTACGAGCAGTACGTC. This codes for CASSLGAGSYEQYV.

This clonotype occurred a few times. This chain joins TRBV7-9 and TRBJ1-1; no firm D call. Germline CDR1 SEHNR, CDR2 FQNEAQ (reference sequence). This CDR3 is built from 13 residues. Trimming pared 1 base from V and 5 bases from J, leaving 8 bases between. CDR3: CASSLDTGTEAFF. As DNA, the CDR3 is TGTGCCAGCAGCTTAGACACGGGAACTGAAGCTTTCTTT.

This rearrangement joins TRBV5-1 to TRBJ1-5; 9 bases match TRBD1. This CDR3 is 16 amino acids long. Germline CDR1 and CDR2: SGHRS and YFSETQ. Trimming cost V 2 bases and J 3 bases; bases outside gene matches: 6. The CDR3 region has the DNA TGCGCCAGCAGCTTAGGGACAGGGAGGTACAATCAGCCCCAGCATTTT. Translation gives CASSLGTGRYNQPQHF.

The genes are TRBV6-2 or TRBV6-3 and TRBJ1-1; unclear D gene. Germline CDR1 and CDR2: MNHEY and SVGEGT. V lost 6 bases and J 4 bases, leaving 18 bases between the germline ends. This CDR3 spans 15 amino acids. In DNA, the CDR3 is TGTGCCAGCAGCCGACTAACGTACGCGGGCACTGAAGCTTTCTTT. Its translation: CASSRLTYAGTEAFF.

This chain joins TRBV9 and TRBJ1-1; a weak D match, TRBD1 (5 bases). Germline CDR1 and CDR2: SGDLS and YYNGEE. The V end was cut by 4 bases, the J end by 4 bases, with 14 bases between. The CDR3 extends over 14 amino acids. CDR3 sequence (DNA): TGTGCCAGCAGCATATCAGGGCGGGGCACTGAAGCTTTCTTT. Amino acid sequence: CASSISGRGTEAFF.

This sequence joins TRBV2 and TRBJ2-7; D might be TRBD2 (5 bases). Germline V gene data show CDR1 as SNHLY and CDR2 as FYNNEI. The V end lost 4 bases, the J end lost 9 bases, and 16 bases lay between the germline ends. The length of the CDR3 is 13 residues. The CDR3, as DNA: TGTGCCAGCAGTGGAACCGACTACTCCCCGCAGTACTTC. It yields the protein CASSGTDYSPQYF.

This clonotype has only a few counts. J is TRBJ2-5 and V is TRBV6-5; 15 nucleotides agree with TRBD2. The ends lost 2 bases at V and 2 bases at J; junction bases unmatched: 0. The CDR3 is 16 amino acids. CDR1 and CDR2 from the germline V gene are MNHEY and SVGAGI. CDR3 coding DNA: TGTGCCAGCAGTTACGGACTAGCGGGGGGGCAAGAGACCCAGTACTTC. Its translation: CASSYGLAGGQETQYF.

The V gene is TRBV4-1, the J gene TRBJ2-7, with 11 bases aligning to TRBD2. Trimming cost V 1 base and J 5 bases; bases outside gene matches: 4. In germline, CDR1 is MGHRA, CDR2 YSYEKL. The CDR3 length is 15 residues. CDR3 in amino acids: CASSQGTSGGHEQYF. Written as DNA, the CDR3 is TGCGCCAGCAGCCAAGGTACTAGCGGGGGCCACGAGCAGTACTTC.

This clonotype appeared a few times. The CDR3 is CASWAPGELFF. CDR3 coding DNA: TGTGCCAGCTGGGCTCCCGGGGAGCTGTTTTTT. The chain recombines TRBV11-2 with TRBJ2-2; D remains unclear. Germline V gene data show CDR1 as SGHAT and CDR2 as FQNNGV. The CDR3 covers 11 residues. The V gene lost 8 bases and the J gene lost 6 bases, with 7 bases spanning the gap. Filled out from reference TRBV11-2 and TRBJ2-2, the complete variable domain reads EAGVAQSPRYKIIEKRQSVAFWCNPISGHATLYWYQQILGQGPKLLIQFQNNGVVDDSQLPKDRFSAERLKGVDSTLKIQPAKLEDSAVYLCASWAPGELFFGEGSRLTVL.

This clonotype was detected many times. J is TRBJ2-3 and V is TRBV15; D may be TRBD2 (6 bases). The length of the CDR3 is 14 residues. The V end lost 5 bases, the J end lost 4 bases, and 13 bases lay between the germline ends. Germline CDR1 LNHNV, CDR2 YYDKDF (reference sequence). The CDR3 coding sequence is TGTGCCACCAGCGGCGGGACCGCCTCAGATACGCAGTATTTT. This gives the protein CATSGGTASDTQYF.

The chain carries TRBV12-3 or TRBV12-4 and TRBJ2-2; D might be TRBD1 or TRBD2, each matching 7 bases. The ends were cut back, 4 bases at V and 7 bases at J, with 16 bases in the middle. CDR3 length equals 15 residues. This CDR3 reads CASSSYRGGSGELFF. The CDR3 DNA is TGTGCCAGCAGTTCCTACAGGGGAGGGAGCGGGGAGCTGTTTTTT.

This clonotype was counted only a few times. J is TRBJ2-5 and V is TRBV6-5, with 7 bases matching TRBD2. Unmatched junction bases numbered 11, after V lost 6 bases and J lost 4 bases. Germline values: CDR1 MNHEY, CDR2 SVGAGI. This CDR3 region has 15 residues. CDR3: CASRRTVGGGETQYF. CDR3 nucleotide sequence: TGTGCCAGCAGACGTACGGTGGGCGGGGGAGAGACCCAGTACTTC.

Here the CDR3 reads CASSFGTGQTYEQYF. For the CDR3, the DNA is TGCGCCAGCAGCTTCGGGACAGGGCAGACCTACGAGCAGTACTTC. This chain links TRBV5-1 with TRBJ2-7; 9 positions agree with TRBD1. The ends lost 2 bases at V and 2 bases at J; junction bases unmatched: 5. Germline loops: CDR1 SGHRS, CDR2 YFSETQ. This CDR3 has 15 amino acids.

This clonotype occurred a few times. The chain combines TRBV11-2 with TRBJ2-1; 10 nucleotides agree with TRBD2. The CDR3 length is 15 residues. Looked up from germline, CDR1 is SGHAT and CDR2 is FQNNGV. After removal of 2 bases from V and 8 bases from J, the junction contained 6 bases not matched to a gene. The CDR3 DNA reads as TGTGCCAGCAGCTTATCAGCGGGGGGGCCGCATGAGCAGTTCTTC. It specifies CASSLSAGGPHEQFF.

This clonotype came up a few times. V and J are TRBV29-1 and TRBJ2-5, with TRBD2 identical over 7 bases. Germline V gene sequence: CDR1 SQVTM, CDR2 ANQGSEA. V was pared by 4 bases and J by 3 bases, with 5 bases of the junction left unmatched. CDR3 length: 13 residues. The CDR3 reads CSVATGTKETQYF. As DNA, the CDR3 is TGCAGCGTTGCGACCGGGACTAAAGAGACCCAGTACTTC.

The table lists this clonotype with a few counts. The J gene is TRBJ2-3, the V gene TRBV5-1; D is ambiguous. The CDR3 totals 16 residues. Germline loops: CDR1 SGHRS, CDR2 YFSETQ. V lost 4 bases and J 0 bases, leaving 15 bases between the germline ends. The CDR3 protein is CASSPSTDASTDTQYF. For the CDR3, the DNA is TGCGCCAGCAGCCCCTCGACGGATGCTAGCACAGATACGCAGTATTTT.

CDR3 residues: CASSGTTGPRQYF. DNA of the CDR3: TGCGCCAGCAGCGGGACGACAGGACCTCGGCAGTACTTC. J is TRBJ2-7 and V is TRBV5-1; a possible D gene is TRBD1 (6 bases). V lost 4 bases, J lost 9 bases, and 17 bases lay in between. CDR3 size: 13 residues. From germline, CDR1 is SGHRS and CDR2 YFSETQ.

This clonotype was detected a few times. The V call is TRBV7-2, the J call TRBJ2-2; 10 bases map to TRBD2. Germline CDR1 and CDR2: SGHTA and FQGNSA. This CDR3 comprises 16 residues. After removal of 2 bases from V and 7 bases from J, the junction contained 7 bases not matched to a gene. DNA for the CDR3: TGTGCCAGCAGCTTAAATAGCGGGGGGTTGGTCGGGGAGCTGTTTTTT. Encoded protein: CASSLNSGGLVGELFF.

V and J are TRBV6-1 and TRBJ2-7; weak D call: TRBD1 (6 bases). The CDR3 spans 15 residues. V was clipped by 3 bases and J by 3 bases, with 15 bases between them. Germline loops: CDR1 MNHNS, CDR2 SASEGT. CDR3 sequence (DNA): TGTGCCAGCAGTGAGCCAACAGGGATCGACTACGAGCAGTACTTC. Translating it yields CASSEPTGIDYEQYF.

This clonotype was recorded a few times. The rearrangement links TRBV13 to TRBJ1-2; D unclear. V lost 0 bases, J lost 4 bases, and 12 bases lay in between. The CDR3 is made up of 15 amino acids. The germline V gene encodes CDR1 PRHDT and CDR2 FYEKMQ (reference sequence). The CDR3 DNA is TGTGCCAGCAGCTTAGGCTTAGAGGATTCCTATGGCTACACCTTC. Translating gives CASSLGLEDSYGYTF.

This clonotype was counted between two and nine times. DNA of the CDR3: TGTGCCAGCAGCTCGGCGGCTAGCGGGGGGACAGATACGCAGTATTTT. Its protein is CASSSAASGGTDTQYF. The V and J genes are TRBV11-3 and TRBJ2-3, with TRBD2 identical over 11 bases. V gave up 4 bases and J gave up 3 bases; unmatched junction bases: 6. CDR3 length: 16 residues. Germline V gene data show CDR1 as SGHNT and CDR2 as YENEEA.

In this sample, this clonotype turned up a few times. The chain recombines TRBV7-9 with TRBJ2-5; TRBD2 matches at 7 bases. Germline-derived CDR1 and CDR2 are SEHNR and FQNEAQ (reference sequence). After removal of 3 bases from V and 2 bases from J, the junction contained 9 bases not matched to a gene. CDR3 length: 16 amino acids. CDR3 sequence reads: CASSFGGAGYQETQYF. CDR3 nucleotide sequence: TGTGCCAGCAGCTTCGGGGGAGCGGGGTATCAAGAGACCCAGTACTTC.

This clonotype was detected only a few times. The chain employs TRBV7-9 and TRBJ1-2, with D perhaps TRBD1 (5 bases). V gave up 1 base and J gave up 4 bases, with 7 bases separating them. Germline V gene data show CDR1 as SEHNR and CDR2 as FQNEAQ (reference sequence). This CDR3 has 13 residues. The CDR3 sequence is CASSLGQLYGYTF. The CDR3, as DNA: TGTGCCAGCAGCTTAGGACAGCTCTATGGCTACACCTTC.

There are a few counts of this clonotype. V and J are TRBV18 and TRBJ2-7; the D call may be TRBD1 or TRBD2 (5 bases each). CDR3 length: 13 amino acids. Trimming removed 6 bases at V and 4 bases at J, with 13 bases between. Germline V gene lookup returns CDR1 KGHSH and CDR2 LQKENI. Here the CDR3 reads CASSDYTGYEQYF. CDR3 DNA sequence: TGTGCCAGCTCCGACTACACAGGTTACGAGCAGTACTTC.

The rearrangement joins TRBV6-6 to TRBJ2-7; 8 bases match TRBD1. The CDR3 extends over 17 amino acids. CDR1 is MNHNY, CDR2 SVGAGI, per germline (reference sequence). After removal of 0 bases from V and 2 bases from J, the junction contained 9 bases not matched to a gene. CDR3 nucleotides: TGTGCCAGCAGTTACTCTTTTGGCAGGGGGCGAGCCTACGAGCAGTACTTC. Protein: CASSYSFGRGRAYEQYF.